A selection of T cell receptor beta chains follows, all from one sample in a study of blood T cell repertoires in COVID-19. Clones were sequenced by immunoSEQ multiplex PCR, and TCRdb holds only the in-frame ones, with some missing. The repertoire includes fewer than 130,000 clones, approximately 85% of them detected once, and more than 2% sits in the top ten. The sample consisted of peripheral blood. All receptors derive from a human donor in a cohort sampled during active COVID-19. Each CDR3 is given with its conserved first and last residue. The order of the fields is CDR3 length, J gene, D gene, V gene, CDR3 protein, CDR3 DNA. A D gene is named only where the DNA matches it firmly.

CDR3 length: 15; J gene: TRBJ1-2; D gene: .; V gene: TRBV4-1; CDR3 protein: CASSQDGAALYGYTF; CDR3 DNA: TGCGCCAGCAGCCAAGATGGGGCAGCTCTTTATGGCTACACCTTC
CDR3 length: 13; J gene: TRBJ2-5; D gene: TRBD2; V gene: TRBV3-1/TRBV3-2; CDR3 protein: CASSRLAEETQYF; CDR3 DNA: TGTGCCAGCAGCCGACTAGCGGAAGAGACCCAGTACTTC
CDR3 length: 16; J gene: TRBJ2-7; D gene: TRBD2; V gene: TRBV28; CDR3 protein: CASSSNRRGGNYEQYF; CDR3 DNA: TGTGCCAGCAGTTCGAACCGGCGGGGGGGCAACTACGAGCAGTACTTC
CDR3 length: 11; J gene: TRBJ1-4; D gene: .; V gene: TRBV5-1; CDR3 protein: CASSRGEKLFF; CDR3 DNA: TGCGCCAGCAGCCGGGGTGAAAAACTGTTTTTT
CDR3 length: 12; J gene: TRBJ2-7; D gene: .; V gene: TRBV6-5; CDR3 protein: CASTDFSYEQYF; CDR3 DNA: TGTGCCAGCACAGACTTCTCCTACGAGCAGTACTTC
CDR3 length: 13; J gene: TRBJ1-1; D gene: .; V gene: TRBV9; CDR3 protein: CASSVVMNTEAFF; CDR3 DNA: TGTGCCAGCAGCGTAGTAATGAACACTGAAGCTTTCTTT
CDR3 length: 12; J gene: TRBJ1-4; D gene: .; V gene: TRBV7-9; CDR3 protein: CASSLGGEKLFF; CDR3 DNA: TGTGCCAGCAGCCTCGGGGGTGAAAAACTGTTTTTT
CDR3 length: 14; J gene: TRBJ2-7; D gene: .; V gene: TRBV15; CDR3 protein: CATSSQGTKYEQYF; CDR3 DNA: TGTGCCACCAGCAGCCAGGGGACTAAATACGAGCAGTACTTC
CDR3 length: 13; J gene: TRBJ2-7; D gene: .; V gene: TRBV29-1; CDR3 protein: CSALQGMGYEQYF; CDR3 DNA: TGCAGCGCTTTACAGGGTATGGGCTACGAGCAGTACTTC
CDR3 length: 17; J gene: TRBJ2-1; D gene: TRBD2; V gene: TRBV28; CDR3 protein: CASSPNHVGLVLNEQFF; CDR3 DNA: TGTGCCAGCAGTCCTAACCACGTGGGACTAGTCTTGAATGAGCAGTTCTTC
CDR3 length: 17; J gene: TRBJ2-1; D gene: TRBD2; V gene: TRBV3-1/TRBV3-2; CDR3 protein: CASSQWGGSGRLYEQFF; CDR3 DNA: TGTGCCAGCAGCCAATGGGGCGGTAGCGGGAGGTTATATGAGCAGTTCTTC
CDR3 length: 18; J gene: TRBJ2-1; D gene: TRBD2; V gene: TRBV4-2; CDR3 protein: CASSQERAGSGWYNEQFF; CDR3 DNA: TGTGCCAGCAGCCAAGAAAGAGCAGGTAGCGGGTGGTACAATGAGCAGTTCTTC